Shown below are 6 T cell receptor beta chains from a single sample sequenced in a study of blood T cells in healthy people across ages. A J-beta primer mix and a sample-barcoded 5' primer were used in a second PCR of about 7 to 12 cycles. MiXCR, run by TCRdb on the 5' RACE reads, gives a single entry per CDR3 protein. The sample includes 650,000 to 800,000 distinct CDR3 sequences, under 45% seen only once; the top ten take under 20%. Input material: blood. Receptor source: a man in his 60s in good health.

The sample holds one count of this clonotype. The rearrangement joins TRBV4-3 to TRBJ2-3; a possible D gene is TRBD1 (7 bases). Deletions cut 4 bases from V and 4 bases from J, with 21 bases between. This CDR3 is 17 amino acids long. Germline V gene sequence: CDR1 LGHNA, CDR2 YSLEER. The CDR3 coding sequence is TGCGCCAGCAGCCTCGGACGAGCAGGGGGGCGGTCAGATACGCAGTATTTT. It is translated as CASSLGRAGGRSDTQYF.

The V gene is TRBV4-3, the J gene TRBJ1-2; D is unclear. Trimming removed 0 bases from V and 7 bases from J, with 18 bases in between. Germline V lookup: CDR1 LGHNA, CDR2 YSLEER. This CDR3 region has 16 residues. In nucleotides, the CDR3 is TGCGCCAGCAGCCAAGAGATTGACCCATCAGTTGGTGGCTACACCTTC. It encodes CASSQEIDPSVGGYTF.

The genes are TRBV19 and TRBJ2-2, with 11 positions matching TRBD1. Germline-derived CDR1 and CDR2 are LNHDA and SQIVND (reference sequence). The CDR3 is made up of 15 amino acids. V shed 7 bases, J shed 6 bases, and the junction held 7 bases outside the gene matches. The CDR3 region is CASKWGQGEPGELFF. In DNA, the CDR3 is TGTGCCAGTAAATGGGGACAGGGGGAACCCGGGGAGCTGTTTTTT.

The gene calls are TRBV5-5 and TRBJ2-5; no clear D gene. The CDR3 length is 14 residues. Germline V gene data show CDR1 as SGHKS and CDR2 as YYEKEE (reference sequence). Deletions cut 0 bases from V and 1 base from J, with 7 bases between. CDR3 sequence reads: CASSLDNVQETQYF. For the CDR3, the DNA is TGTGCCAGCAGCTTGGATAATGTCCAAGAGACCCAGTACTTC.

The J gene is TRBJ2-5, the V gene TRBV9, with 7 bases fitting TRBD1. Germline trimming cut 0 bases from V and 11 bases from J; bases unmatched to any gene: 7. Germline V lookup: CDR1 SGDLS, CDR2 YYNGEE. This CDR3 comprises 13 residues. CDR3 amino acids: CASSVVPGGEQYF. CDR3 DNA sequence: TGTGCCAGCAGCGTAGTACCAGGGGGTGAGCAGTACTTC.

CDR3 DNA: TGTGCCAGCAGCCAAGGGACCTCAACGGGGTATGGCTACACCTTC. It encodes CASSQGTSTGYGYTF. The chain is built from TRBV3-1 and TRBJ1-2; unclear D gene. The germline V gene has CDR1 LGHDT and CDR2 YNNKEL (reference sequence). Trimming shortened V by 1 base and J by 5 bases, and 14 bases separated the two germline ends. This CDR3 contains 15 residues.